Listed below are T cell receptor beta chains from one sample, sequenced in a study of beta chain features in type 1 diabetes. TCRdb's copy holds only in-frame clones and misses some; the assay was immunoSEQ multiplex PCR. The sample lists 680,000 or so clones; 13% were seen once. Sequenced material: naive CD4+ T cells from blood. These receptors all stem from a man aged 18-30 years with type 1 diabetes. The CDR3 runs from the conserved cysteine through the conserved F or W. D genes are given only for firm matches. Clone size, where shown, is once, few, many, or a class for clones that have expanded.

J	length	D	size	V	DNA	CDR3
TRBJ1-4	16	.	.	TRBV7-9	TGTGCCAGCAGCTTTTGGACAGCTTCAACTAATGAAAAACTGTTTTTT	CASSFWTASTNEKLFF
TRBJ1-2	13	TRBD1	.	TRBV30	TGTGCCTGGAGGAAAGACAGGGAGGATGGCTACACCTTC	CAWRKDREDGYTF
TRBJ2-2	14	TRBD1	.	TRBV10-3	TGTGCCATCAGTGACAGGGGGCTGGACGGGGAGCTGTTTTTT	CAISDRGLDGELFF
TRBJ2-1	14	.	few	TRBV15	TGTGCCACCAGCAGAGGACAGGTGAACAATGAGCAGTTCTTC	CATSRGQVNNEQFF
TRBJ2-1	14	.	few	TRBV6-5	TGTGCCAGCAGTCAAAGCGGAGCCTACAATGAGCAGTTCTTC	CASSQSGAYNEQFF
TRBJ1-6	13	TRBD1	.	TRBV19	TGTGCCACCTCGGGACAGGAACATTCACCCCTCCACTTT	CATSGQEHSPLHF
TRBJ1-2	13	.	.	TRBV5-1	TGCGCCAGCAGCTTGGTAGCGGAATTGGGCTACACCTTC	CASSLVAELGYTF
TRBJ2-1	11	.	few	TRBV6-5	TGTGCCAGCAACCAATACGATGAGCAGTTCTTC	CASNQYDEQFF
TRBJ1-1	14	.	few	TRBV10-3	TGTGCCATCAGAAAACAGGGTGAGGGCACTGAAGCTTTCTTT	CAIRKQGEGTEAFF
TRBJ2-3	16	TRBD1	.	TRBV4-1	TGCGCCAGCAGCCAGCGACAGGGAGATAATACAGATACGCAGTATTTT	CASSQRQGDNTDTQYF
TRBJ2-7	13	.	.	TRBV11-2	TGTGCCAGCAGTCGGGACACAGCCTACGAGCAGTACTTC	CASSRDTAYEQYF
TRBJ1-5	14	.	.	TRBV7-9	TGTGCCAGCAGCTTAGAGTCCCTCGACCAGCCCCAGCATTTT	CASSLESLDQPQHF
TRBJ1-5	15	.	.	TRBV6-5	TGTGCCAGCCTTGACCGAGCCTTTAGCAATCAGCCCCAGCATTTT	CASLDRAFSNQPQHF
TRBJ2-7	14	TRBD2	few	TRBV30	TGTGCCTGGAACCCTAGCGGGGGGCTTTCGGAGCAGTACTTC	CAWNPSGGLSEQYF
TRBJ1-1	14	TRBD1	.	TRBV5-1	TGCGCCAGCAGTTCCCCACAGGGGTCCGCTGAAGCTTTCTTT	CASSSPQGSAEAFF
TRBJ1-2	14	.	.	TRBV19	TGTGCCAGTAGTATTGAGGACCACCTCGGGGGCTACACCTTC	CASSIEDHLGGYTF
TRBJ1-6	13	TRBD1	.	TRBV27	TGTGCCACCCGGGGACAGAATAATTCACCCCTCCACTTT	CATRGQNNSPLHF
TRBJ1-5	13	.	few	TRBV30	TGTGCCTGGAGTGCACAGAACAATCAGCCCCAGCATTTT	CAWSAQNNQPQHF
TRBJ1-5	17	.	.	TRBV4-1	TGCGCCAGCAGCCAAGATCAGGACACCTATAGCAATCAGCCCCAGCATTTT	CASSQDQDTYSNQPQHF
TRBJ1-1	13	.	.	TRBV7-9	TGTGCCAGCAGCTTGGAGGGGGGCACTGAAGCTTTCTTT	CASSLEGGTEAFF
TRBJ2-3	11	.	.	TRBV28	TGTGCCAGCACCCTGGGAGATACGCAGTATTTT	CASTLGDTQYF
TRBJ1-2	15	TRBD1	few	TRBV9	TGTGCCAGCAGCTCAGGGGACAGGGCAGTCTATGGCTACACCTTC	CASSSGDRAVYGYTF
TRBJ2-7	14	TRBD1	few	TRBV14	TGTGCCAGCAGCCAGACAGGGCGTTCCTACGAGCAGTACTTC	CASSQTGRSYEQYF
TRBJ2-7	13	.	few	TRBV15	TGTGCCACCAGCAACCCCCGGCGGGACGAGCAGTACTTC	CATSNPRRDEQYF
TRBJ1-5	14	.	.	TRBV30	TGTGCCTGGAGTCCGGGGTATAGCAATCAGCCCCAGCATTTT	CAWSPGYSNQPQHF
TRBJ2-4	14	.	few	TRBV29-1	TGCAGCGTTGTTGAGTTGAGAGGGGTGAACATTCAGTACTTC	CSVVELRGVNIQYF
TRBJ2-3	16	TRBD2	.	TRBV27	TGTGCCAGCAGTCGCGGGACTAGCGAGGACACAGATACGCAGTATTTT	CASSRGTSEDTDTQYF
TRBJ1-2	16	TRBD1	.	TRBV4-1	TGCGCCAGCAGCCACTCCCCCCGACAGGGTGACTATGGCTACACCTTC	CASSHSPRQGDYGYTF
TRBJ2-5	12	.	few	TRBV5-5	TGTGCCAGCACCTACGCCGGGGAGACCCAGTACTTC	CASTYAGETQYF
TRBJ1-5	15	.	.	TRBV9	TGTGCCAGCAGCGTAGCGGGGGATAGCAATCAGCCCCAGCATTTT	CASSVAGDSNQPQHF
TRBJ1-2	10	.	.	TRBV27	TGTGCCAGCAGTTTACATGGCTACACCTTC	CASSLHGYTF
TRBJ1-5	14	.	.	TRBV30	TGTGCCTGGGACTCTACAGGGAACGGTCAGCCCCAGCATTTT	CAWDSTGNGQPQHF
TRBJ2-7	16	TRBD1	few	TRBV6-5	TGTGCCAGCAGTTACCCCTCCGGGACAGGGGGCTACGAGCAGTACTTC	CASSYPSGTGGYEQYF
TRBJ2-7	18	.	.	TRBV13	TGTGCCAGCAGCTTAGATTCCGGGGTCCGGGGTTTAACCTACGAGCAGTACTTC	CASSLDSGVRGLTYEQYF
TRBJ2-6	15	.	few	TRBV7-2	TGTGCCAGCTCGCAGGGAACCTCTGGGGCCAACGTCCTGACTTTC	CASSQGTSGANVLTF
TRBJ1-4	14	.	.	TRBV7-9	TGTGCCAGCAGCTCCGGGAGGGGGTACGAAAAACTGTTTTTT	CASSSGRGYEKLFF
TRBJ2-3	13	.	few	TRBV28	TGTGCCAGCAGTACTGCCTCCCCGGATACGCAGTATTTT	CASSTASPDTQYF
TRBJ1-1	15	.	.	TRBV30	TGTGCCTGGAGTGTAACTCGGCAGGGGTGGACTGAAGCTTTCTTT	CAWSVTRQGWTEAFF
TRBJ2-2	15	.	few	TRBV5-1	TGCGCCAGCAGCTTGTTTACAGGGAACACCGGGGAGCTGTTTTTT	CASSLFTGNTGELFF
TRBJ1-1	14	.	few	TRBV2	TGTGCCAGCCTGGGCCCAGGGATGAACACTGAAGCTTTCTTT	CASLGPGMNTEAFF
TRBJ2-5	12	.	.	TRBV5-8	TGTGCCAGCAGCCCCATTGAAGAGACCCAGTACTTC	CASSPIEETQYF
TRBJ2-1	15	TRBD1	few	TRBV27	TGTGCCAGCAGTTCATACGGGACAGGGGGCATTGAGCAGTTCTTC	CASSSYGTGGIEQFF
TRBJ2-1	15	TRBD1	.	TRBV7-8	TGTGCCAGCAGCCCTGGGACAGTTCCCTACAATGAGCAGTTCTTC	CASSPGTVPYNEQFF
TRBJ2-7	16	.	few	TRBV6-1	TGTGCCAGCAGTGGGGGCGGGACACCGCTCCCCTACGAGCAGTACTTC	CASSGGGTPLPYEQYF
TRBJ1-1	15	TRBD1	.	TRBV9	TGTGCCAGCCCTTACCGGGACAGGGGTAGCACTGAAGCTTTCTTT	CASPYRDRGSTEAFF
TRBJ1-1	15	TRBD1	.	TRBV6-6	TGTGCCAGCAGTTGGCCGGGACAGGGGAACACTGAAGCTTTCTTT	CASSWPGQGNTEAFF
TRBJ2-1	16	TRBD1	.	TRBV6-5	TGTGCCAGCAGTTCCCCGGGGACAGGGGTGAGCAATGAGCAGTTCTTC	CASSSPGTGVSNEQFF
TRBJ1-1	14	.	few	TRBV28	TGTGCCAGCAGTTTAGGTACCGGCCGGCGGGGAGCTTTCTTT	CASSLGTGRRGAFF
TRBJ1-2	14	.	few	TRBV30	TGTGCCTGGAGCTCCTGGCGGGGTAGTTATGGCTACACCTTC	CAWSSWRGSYGYTF
TRBJ1-3	17	TRBD1	few	TRBV7-9	TGTGCCAGCAGCTGGACCCGGACAGGGATGGGTGGAAACACCATATATTTT	CASSWTRTGMGGNTIYF
TRBJ1-1	14	.	few	TRBV15	TGTGCCACCAGCAGAGACCCTGGGGCCACTGAAGCTTTCTTT	CATSRDPGATEAFF
TRBJ1-1	18	.	.	TRBV5-4	TGTGCCAGCAGCCCCCCCGGACAACTAAAGGGACTGAACACTGAAGCTTTCTTT	CASSPPGQLKGLNTEAFF
TRBJ1-2	15	.	.	TRBV27	TGTGCCAGCAGTTCTGCCACTGGGACACCCTATGGCTACACCTTC	CASSSATGTPYGYTF
TRBJ2-1	16	TRBD2	.	TRBV10-3	TGTGCCATCATCCGGACCCTTAGCGGGGGGGTAGATGAGCAGTTCTTC	CAIIRTLSGGVDEQFF
TRBJ1-1	16	.	.	TRBV5-6	TGTGCCAGCAGCGACACCTCGGCAGCCATGAACACTGAAGCTTTCTTT	CASSDTSAAMNTEAFF
TRBJ1-2	14	.	.	TRBV30	TGTGCCTGGAGCCCCCAGGGTCCTAACTATGGCTACACCTTC	CAWSPQGPNYGYTF
TRBJ1-2	14	.	.	TRBV13	TGTGCCAGCAGCTTACTAGGGGATGGGCATGGCTACACCTTC	CASSLLGDGHGYTF
TRBJ1-1	12	.	.	TRBV25-1	TGTGCCAGCAGTAGGGATCCAGGGCGAGCTTTCTTT	CASSRDPGRAFF
TRBJ1-4	16	.	few	TRBV6-6	TGTGCCAGCAGTTACGGGGGGTCCGCAACTAATGAAAAACTGTTTTTT	CASSYGGSATNEKLFF
TRBJ1-5	16	.	.	TRBV10-2	TGCGCCAGCAGTGAGCAAGCCGGGACAAACAGTCAGCCCCAGCATTTT	CASSEQAGTNSQPQHF